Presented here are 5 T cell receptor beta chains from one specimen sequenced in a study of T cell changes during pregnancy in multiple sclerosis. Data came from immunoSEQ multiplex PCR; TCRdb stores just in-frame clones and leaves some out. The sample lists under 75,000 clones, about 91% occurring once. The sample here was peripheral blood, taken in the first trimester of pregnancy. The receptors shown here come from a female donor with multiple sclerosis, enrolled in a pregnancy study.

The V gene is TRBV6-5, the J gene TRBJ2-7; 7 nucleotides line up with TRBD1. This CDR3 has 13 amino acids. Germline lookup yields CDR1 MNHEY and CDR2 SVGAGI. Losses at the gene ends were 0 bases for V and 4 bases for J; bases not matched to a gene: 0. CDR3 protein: CASSYSTGYEQYF. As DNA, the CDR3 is TGTGCCAGCAGTTACTCGACAGGGTACGAGCAGTACTTC.

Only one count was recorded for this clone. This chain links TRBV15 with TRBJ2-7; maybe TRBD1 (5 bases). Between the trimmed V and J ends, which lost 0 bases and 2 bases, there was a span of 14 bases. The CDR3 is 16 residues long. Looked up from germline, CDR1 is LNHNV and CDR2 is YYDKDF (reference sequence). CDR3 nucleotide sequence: TGTGCCACCAGCAGAGATCTAGGGCAGGGCGCCTACGAGCAGTACTTC. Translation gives CATSRDLGQGAYEQYF.

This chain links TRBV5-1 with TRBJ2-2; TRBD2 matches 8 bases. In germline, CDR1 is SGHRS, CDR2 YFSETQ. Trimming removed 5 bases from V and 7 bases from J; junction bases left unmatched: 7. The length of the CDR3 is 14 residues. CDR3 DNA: TGCGCCAGCAGGAGTAGCGGGAATGTCGGGGAGCTGTTTTTT. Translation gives CASRSSGNVGELFF. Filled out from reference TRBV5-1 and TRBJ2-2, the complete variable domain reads KAGVTQTPRYLIKTRGQQVTLSCSPISGHRSVSWYQQTPGQGLQFLFEYFSETQRNKGNFPGRFSGRQFSNSRSEMNVSTLELGDSALYLCASRSSGNVGELFFGEGSRLTVL.

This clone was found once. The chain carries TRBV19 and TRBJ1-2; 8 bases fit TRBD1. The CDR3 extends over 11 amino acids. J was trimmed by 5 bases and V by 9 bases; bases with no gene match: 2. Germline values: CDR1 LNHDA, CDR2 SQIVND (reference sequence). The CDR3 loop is CASGQGYGYTF. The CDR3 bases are TGTGCCAGCGGACAGGGTTATGGCTACACCTTC.

CDR3 amino acids: CASSQEVRQDVRGRGYTF. Written as DNA, the CDR3 is TGCGCCAGCAGCCAAGAGGTGCGACAGGACGTGCGTGGGCGGGGCTACACCTTC. The chain joins TRBV4-1 to TRBJ1-2, with D perhaps TRBD1 (6 bases). Germline V gene sequence: CDR1 MGHRA, CDR2 YSYEKL. V lost 0 bases, J lost 8 bases, and 25 bases lay in between. CDR3 size: 18 residues.